This T cell receptor (beta chain) was identified in a study of T and B cells in COVID-19 patients. CDR1 MNHEY and CDR2 SVGAGI come from the germline V gene. The CDR3 is 16 residues long. V was pared by 3 bases and J by 4 bases, with 18 bases between. Blood genomic DNA input for TRB amplification was roughly 250-500 ng. Multiplex PCR with BIOMED2 TRB-A/B primer pools amplified TRB rearrangements. TCRdb used MiXCR to reprocess the multiplex PCR reads, holding one entry per CDR3 protein. This sample carries some 15,000 distinct CDR3 sequences, 27% of them seen once, and the ten largest clones take more than 2.5%.

The receptor comes from a human donor who had recovered from COVID-19. The material sequenced was blood. The chain uses TRBV6-5 and TRBJ1-2, with unresolved D. The CDR3 nucleotides are TGTGCCAGCAGTTATGGCGCGTTTCAAGTTCGCTATGGCTACACCTTC. It specifies CASSYGAFQVRYGYTF.